This T cell receptor (beta chain) was profiled in a study of Graves' ophthalmopathy and Graves' hyperthyroidism. Clinical symptoms and serum thyroxine were used for diagnosis; TRAb, thyroid ultrasound and orbital computed tomography were also relied on. This CDR3 is built from 16 residues. With 0 bases removed from V and 1 base from J, the gap between germline ends came to 10 bases. CDR1 and CDR2 from the germline V gene are WSHSY and SAAADI. Amplification of the TCR beta CDR3 regions used RNA transcripts (as template). Second-round multiplex PCR came after a first-round RT-PCR that employed HTBI primers. In TCRdb, the multiplex PCR reads were re-called with MiXCR into one record per CDR3 protein. The sample shows almost 40,000 distinct CDR3 sequences, roughly 50% of them seen only once.

The clonotype was recovered from an adult woman with stable Graves' hyperthyroidism. This chain joins TRBV10-2 and TRBJ2-1; no definite D call. Specimen: peripheral blood. CDR3 amino acids: CASSESRPRSYNEQFF. CDR3 nucleotides: TGCGCCAGCAGTGAGTCGAGGCCCCGATCCTACAATGAGCAGTTCTTC.